This T cell receptor beta chain came from a study of technical replicates of blood from several donors. CDR3 length equals 16 residues. CDR1 is KGHSH and CDR2 is LQKENI in the germline V gene. Trimming took off 2 bases at V and 0 bases at J, with 13 bases between the two ends. Repertoires were generated with immunoSEQ multiplex PCR, while TCRdb's copy carries only in-frame clones and drops some. Here the sample spans under 95,000 clones, 92% being singletons. The TCR sequence derives from a human donor in good health. Sample: T cells isolated from PBMCs. This chain connects TRBV18 to TRBJ1-2; a weak D match, TRBD1 (5 bases). The CDR3: CASSPSGGAANYGYTF. The CDR3 DNA sequence: TGTGCCAGCTCACCATCGGGGGGTGCAGCTAACTATGGCTACACCTTC.